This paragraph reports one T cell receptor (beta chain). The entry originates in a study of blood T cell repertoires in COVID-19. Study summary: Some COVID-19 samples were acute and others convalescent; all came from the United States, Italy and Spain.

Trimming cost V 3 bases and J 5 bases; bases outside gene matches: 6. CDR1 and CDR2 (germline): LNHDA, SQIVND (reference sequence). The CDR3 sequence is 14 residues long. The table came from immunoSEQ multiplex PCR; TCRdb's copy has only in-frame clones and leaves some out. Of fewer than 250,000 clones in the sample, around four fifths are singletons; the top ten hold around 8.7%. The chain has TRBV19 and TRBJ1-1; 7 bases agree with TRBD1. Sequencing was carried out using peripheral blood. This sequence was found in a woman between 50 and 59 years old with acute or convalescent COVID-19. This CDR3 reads CASSISRGATEAFF. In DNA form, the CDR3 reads TGTGCCAGTAGTATCAGCAGGGGGGCGACTGAAGCTTTCTTT.